The present TCR beta chain was sequenced within a study of cytotoxic CD8 clonotypes in ibrutinib-treated CLL. Whole-study findings and limits: Stable or contracted on treatment, public clonotypes were also uncommon.

TCRdb's copy holds only in-frame clones and misses some; the assay was immunoSEQ multiplex PCR. The sample lists approximately 160,000 clones; 70% to 90% were seen once. The CDR3 totals 14 residues. V shed 4 bases and J 4 bases; nucleotides not matched to a gene: 9. Per germline, CDR1 SQVTM and CDR2 ANQGSEA. In the case of this clone: Antigen specificity is unknown.

This sequence originates from a human donor with chronic lymphocytic leukemia. The chain links TRBV29-1 to TRBJ1-1; 7 nucleotides agree with TRBD1. The sample was PBMCs, taken at disease progression, from a patient treated with ibrutinib. Here the CDR3 DNA reads TGCAGCGTTGTTTTGAAGGGGGCGGGCACTGAAGCTTTCTTT. Its translation: CSVVLKGAGTEAFF.